A selection of T cell receptor beta chains follows, all from one sample in a study of post-analysis software for immune sequencing data. TCRdb reanalysed the PCR reads using MiXCR and keeps one entry per CDR3 protein. The sample holds 700,000 to 800,000 distinct CDR3 sequences, about 32% seen once. The material sequenced was blood. Receptors originate from a girl aged 10 to 17 with multiple sclerosis. The CDR3 runs from the conserved cysteine through the conserved F or W. A D gene is named only where the DNA matches it firmly. Only some rows state a clone size, as once, few, many or a class for expanded clones.

J gene | V gene | CDR3 length | clone size | D gene | CDR3 DNA | CDR3 protein
TRBJ1-1 | TRBV10-3 | 14 | once | NA | TGTGCCATCAGAATACCGGGACCCTCGGGTGAAGCTTTCTTT | CAIRIPGPSGEAFF
TRBJ1-3 | TRBV5-5 | 14 | NA | NA | TGTGCCAGCAGCTCGAGGGGATATGGAAACACCATATATTTT | CASSSRGYGNTIYF
TRBJ2-1 | TRBV7-2 | 18 | few | TRBD2 | TGTGCCAGCAGCTTATATGGGATAGCGGGGGACTCCTACAATGAGCAGTTCTTC | CASSLYGIAGDSYNEQFF
TRBJ1-4 | TRBV7-2 | 14 | NA | TRBD1 | TGTGCCAGCAGCCTACAGGGGATTAATGAAAAACTGTTTTTT | CASSLQGINEKLFF
TRBJ2-7 | TRBV7-9 | 14 | few | TRBD2 | TGTGCCAGCAGCACCCGGACTAGAATCTACGAGCAGTACTTC | CASSTRTRIYEQYF
TRBJ2-5 | TRBV5-1 | 15 | NA | NA | TGCGCCAGCAGCGGTTGTAGGGACACGCAAGAGACCCAGTACTTC | CASSGCRDTQETQYF
TRBJ2-1 | TRBV6-5 | 15 | many | NA | TGTGCCAGCAGTTCGCCGCTAACCCCCTACAATGAGCAGTTCTTC | CASSSPLTPYNEQFF
TRBJ2-1 | TRBV4-3 | 12 | NA | NA | TGCGCCAGCAGCCAGGCAGGATATGAGCAGTTCTTC | CASSQAGYEQFF
TRBJ1-2 | TRBV10-3 | 15 | few | TRBD1 | TGTGCCATCAGTGAGCCGGGACAGGGTGGCTATGGCTACACCTTC | CAISEPGQGGYGYTF
TRBJ1-5 | TRBV6-6 | 16 | NA | TRBD1 | TGTGCCAGCAGTTACGGGACAGGACGGAACAATCAGCCCCAGCATTTT | CASSYGTGRNNQPQHF
TRBJ2-3 | TRBV28 | 15 | NA | NA | TGTGCCAGTCGCCCGGACGGACAGCCCACAGATACGCGGTATTTT | CASRPDGQPTDTRYF